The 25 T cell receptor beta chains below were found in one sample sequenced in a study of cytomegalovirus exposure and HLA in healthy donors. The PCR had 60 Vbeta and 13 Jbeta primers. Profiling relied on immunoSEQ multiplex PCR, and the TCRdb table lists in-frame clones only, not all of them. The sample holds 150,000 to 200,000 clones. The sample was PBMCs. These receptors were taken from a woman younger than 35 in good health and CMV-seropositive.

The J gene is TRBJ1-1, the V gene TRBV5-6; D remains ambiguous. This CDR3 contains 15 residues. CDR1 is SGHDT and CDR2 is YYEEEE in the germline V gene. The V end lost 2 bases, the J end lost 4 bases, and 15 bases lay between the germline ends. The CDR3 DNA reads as TGTGCCAGCAGCTTATCAAGCGGGAGAGGCACTGAAGCTTTCTTT. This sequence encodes CASSLSSGRGTEAFF.

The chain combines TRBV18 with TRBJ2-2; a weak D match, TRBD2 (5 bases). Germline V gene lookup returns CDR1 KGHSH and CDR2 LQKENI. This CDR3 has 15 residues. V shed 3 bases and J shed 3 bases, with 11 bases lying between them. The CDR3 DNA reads TGTGCCAGCTCACCCCTACGGACTTACACCGGGGAGCTGTTTTTT. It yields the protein CASSPLRTYTGELFF.

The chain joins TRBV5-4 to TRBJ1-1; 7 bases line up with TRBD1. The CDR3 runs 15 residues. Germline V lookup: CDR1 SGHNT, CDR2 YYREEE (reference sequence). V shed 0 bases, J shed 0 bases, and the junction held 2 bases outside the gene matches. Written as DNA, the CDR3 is TGTGCCAGCAGCTTGGGGGGGACAGTGAACACTGAAGCTTTCTTT. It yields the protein CASSLGGTVNTEAFF.

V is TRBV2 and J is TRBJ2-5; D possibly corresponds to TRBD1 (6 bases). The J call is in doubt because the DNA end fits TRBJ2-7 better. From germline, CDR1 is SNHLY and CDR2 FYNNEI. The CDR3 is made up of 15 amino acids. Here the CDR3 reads CASRTLRGNAYEQYF. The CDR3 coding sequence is TGTGCCAGCAGAACCCTGAGGGGGAATGCCTACGAGCAGTACTTC.

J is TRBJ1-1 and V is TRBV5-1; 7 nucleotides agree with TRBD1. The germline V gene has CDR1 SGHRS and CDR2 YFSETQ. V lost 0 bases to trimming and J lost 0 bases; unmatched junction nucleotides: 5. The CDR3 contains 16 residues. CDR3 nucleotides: TGCGCCAGCAGCTTGGCACAGGGGACAATGAACACTGAAGCTTTCTTT. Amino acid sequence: CASSLAQGTMNTEAFF.

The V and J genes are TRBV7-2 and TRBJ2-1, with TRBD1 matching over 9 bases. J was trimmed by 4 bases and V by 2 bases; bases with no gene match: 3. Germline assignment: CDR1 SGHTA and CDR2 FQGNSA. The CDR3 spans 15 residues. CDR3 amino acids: CASSLLGQGYNEQFF. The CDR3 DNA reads TGTGCCAGCAGCTTACTCGGACAGGGGTACAATGAGCAGTTCTTC.

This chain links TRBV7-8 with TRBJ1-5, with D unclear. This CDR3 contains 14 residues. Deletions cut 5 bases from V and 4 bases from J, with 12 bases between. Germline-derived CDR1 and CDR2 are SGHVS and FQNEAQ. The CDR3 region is CASSQREHNQPQHF. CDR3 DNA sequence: TGTGCCAGCAGCCAACGGGAGCATAATCAGCCCCAGCATTTT. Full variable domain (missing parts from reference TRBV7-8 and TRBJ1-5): GAGVSQSPRYKVAKRGQDVALRCDPISGHVSLFWYQQALGQGPEFLTYFQNEAQLDKSGLPSDRFFAERPEGSVSTLKIQRTQQEDSAVYLCASSQREHNQPQHFGDGTRLSIL.

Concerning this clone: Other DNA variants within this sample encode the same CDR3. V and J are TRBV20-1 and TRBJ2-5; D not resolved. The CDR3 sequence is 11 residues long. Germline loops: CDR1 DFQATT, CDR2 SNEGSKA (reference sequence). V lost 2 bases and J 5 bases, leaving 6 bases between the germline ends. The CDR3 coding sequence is TGCAGTGCTAGACTCGGGGAGACCCAGTACTTC. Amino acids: CSARLGETQYF.

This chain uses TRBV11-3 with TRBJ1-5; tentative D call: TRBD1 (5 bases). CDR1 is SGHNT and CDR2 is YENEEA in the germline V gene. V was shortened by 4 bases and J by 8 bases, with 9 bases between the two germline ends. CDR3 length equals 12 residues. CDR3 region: CASSSRGEPQHF. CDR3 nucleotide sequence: TGTGCCAGCAGCTCAAGGGGTGAGCCCCAGCATTTT.

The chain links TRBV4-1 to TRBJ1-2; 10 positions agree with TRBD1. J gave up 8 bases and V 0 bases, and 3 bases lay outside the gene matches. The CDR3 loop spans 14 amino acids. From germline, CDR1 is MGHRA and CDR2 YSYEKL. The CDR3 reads CASSQDGTGVGYTF. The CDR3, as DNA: TGCGCCAGCAGCCAAGATGGGACAGGGGTAGGCTACACCTTC.

CDR3 DNA sequence: TGTGCCAGCAGCGTAGTTTCGAGGGGGTCCGGTGGTGGCTACACCTTC. Amino acid sequence: CASSVVSRGSGGGYTF. J is TRBJ1-2 and V is TRBV9; D is perhaps TRBD1 (6 bases). CDR1 and CDR2 (germline): SGDLS, YYNGEE. Trimming left V 0 bases short and J 7 bases short, with 19 bases between. This CDR3 region has 16 residues.

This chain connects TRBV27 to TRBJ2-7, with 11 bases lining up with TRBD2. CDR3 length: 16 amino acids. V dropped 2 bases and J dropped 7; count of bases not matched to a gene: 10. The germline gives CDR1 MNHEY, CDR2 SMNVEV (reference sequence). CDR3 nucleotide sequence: TGTGCCAGCAGTTTAACGGGGACTAGCGGAGGTTATGAGCAGTACTTC. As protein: CASSLTGTSGGYEQYF.

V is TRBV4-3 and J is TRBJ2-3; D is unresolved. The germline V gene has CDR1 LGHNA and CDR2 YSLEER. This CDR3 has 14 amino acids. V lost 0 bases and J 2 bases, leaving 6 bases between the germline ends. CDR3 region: CASSQDPYTDTQYF. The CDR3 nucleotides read TGCGCCAGCAGCCAAGACCCGTACACAGATACGCAGTATTTT.

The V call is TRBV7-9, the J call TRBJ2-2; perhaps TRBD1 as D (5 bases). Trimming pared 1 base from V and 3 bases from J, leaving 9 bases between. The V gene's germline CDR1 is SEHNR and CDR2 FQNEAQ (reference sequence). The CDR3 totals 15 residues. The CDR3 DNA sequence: TGTGCCAGCAGCTTAGAGGGGCCGGACACCGGGGAGCTGTTTTTT. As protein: CASSLEGPDTGELFF.

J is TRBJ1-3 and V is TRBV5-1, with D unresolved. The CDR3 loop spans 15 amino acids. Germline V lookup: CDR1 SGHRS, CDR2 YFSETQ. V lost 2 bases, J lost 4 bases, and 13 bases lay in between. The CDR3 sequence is CASSLPPPRGNTIYF. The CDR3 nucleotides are TGCGCCAGCAGCTTACCACCCCCGCGGGGAAACACCATATATTTT.

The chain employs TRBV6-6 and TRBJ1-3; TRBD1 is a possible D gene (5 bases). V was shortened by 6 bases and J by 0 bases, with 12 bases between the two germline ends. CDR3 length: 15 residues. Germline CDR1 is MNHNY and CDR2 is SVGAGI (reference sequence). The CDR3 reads CASSSDRLSGNTIYF. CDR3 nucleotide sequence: TGTGCCAGCAGCAGCGACAGACTCTCTGGAAACACCATATATTTT.

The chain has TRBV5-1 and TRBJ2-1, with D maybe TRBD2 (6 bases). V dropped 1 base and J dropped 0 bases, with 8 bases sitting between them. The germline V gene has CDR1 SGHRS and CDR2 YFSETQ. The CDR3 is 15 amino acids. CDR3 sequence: CASSLQGGSYNEQFF. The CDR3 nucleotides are TGCGCCAGCAGCTTGCAGGGAGGCTCCTACAATGAGCAGTTCTTC. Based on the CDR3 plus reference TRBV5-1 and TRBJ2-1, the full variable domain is KAGVTQTPRYLIKTRGQQVTLSCSPISGHRSVSWYQQTPGQGLQFLFEYFSETQRNKGNFPGRFSGRQFSNSRSEMNVSTLELGDSALYLCASSLQGGSYNEQFFGPGTRLTVL.

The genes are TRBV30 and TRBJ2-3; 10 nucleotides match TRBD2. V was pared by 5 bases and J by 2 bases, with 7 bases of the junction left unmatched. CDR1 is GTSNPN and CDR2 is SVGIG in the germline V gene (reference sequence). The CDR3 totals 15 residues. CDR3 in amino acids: CAWGQRGGSTDTQYF. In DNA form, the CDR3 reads TGTGCCTGGGGTCAGCGGGGGGGCTCCACAGATACGCAGTATTTT.

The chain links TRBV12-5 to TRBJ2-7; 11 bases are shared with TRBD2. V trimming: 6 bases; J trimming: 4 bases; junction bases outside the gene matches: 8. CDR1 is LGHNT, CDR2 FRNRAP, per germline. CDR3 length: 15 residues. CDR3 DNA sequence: TGTGCTAGTGGGCCCTCGGGACTAGCGGTTTACGAGCAGTACTTC. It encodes CASGPSGLAVYEQYF. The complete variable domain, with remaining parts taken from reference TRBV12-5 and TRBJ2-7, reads DARVTQTPRHKVTEMGQEVTMRCQPILGHNTVFWYRQTMMQGLELLAYFRNRAPLDDSGMPKDRFSAEMPDATLATLKIQPSEPRDSAVYFCASGPSGLAVYEQYFGPGTRLTVT.

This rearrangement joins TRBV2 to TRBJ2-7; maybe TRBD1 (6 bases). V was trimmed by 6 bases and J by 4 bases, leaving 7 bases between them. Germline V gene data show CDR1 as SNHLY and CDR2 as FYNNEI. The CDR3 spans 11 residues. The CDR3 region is CASSRGYEQYF. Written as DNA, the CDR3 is TGTGCCAGCAGCAGGGGTTACGAGCAGTACTTC.

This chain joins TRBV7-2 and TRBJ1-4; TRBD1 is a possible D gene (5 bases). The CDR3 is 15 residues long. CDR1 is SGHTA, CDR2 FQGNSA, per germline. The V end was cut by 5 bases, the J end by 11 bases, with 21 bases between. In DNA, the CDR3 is TGTGCCAGCAGCATCAGTGGGGGGATTGTCGGGAAACTGTTTTTT. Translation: CASSISGGIVGKLFF.

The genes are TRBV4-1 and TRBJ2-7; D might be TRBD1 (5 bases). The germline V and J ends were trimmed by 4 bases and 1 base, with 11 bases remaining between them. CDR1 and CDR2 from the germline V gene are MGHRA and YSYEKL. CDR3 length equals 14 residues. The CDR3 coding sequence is TGCGCCAGCAGCCTGTCGCCAGGGTCCTACGAGCAGTACTTC. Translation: CASSLSPGSYEQYF.

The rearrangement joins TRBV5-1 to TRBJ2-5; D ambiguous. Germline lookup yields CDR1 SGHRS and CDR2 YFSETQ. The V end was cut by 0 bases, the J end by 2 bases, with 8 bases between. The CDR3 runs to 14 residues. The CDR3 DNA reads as TGCGCCAGCAGCTTGGCCGCGGTACAAGAGACCCAGTACTTC. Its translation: CASSLAAVQETQYF.

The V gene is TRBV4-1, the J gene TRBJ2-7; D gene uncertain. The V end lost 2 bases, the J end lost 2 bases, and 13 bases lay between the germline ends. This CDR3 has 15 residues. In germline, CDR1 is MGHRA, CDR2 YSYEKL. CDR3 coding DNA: TGCGCCAGCAGCCAACCGGGTCCCCTTGCCTACGAGCAGTACTTC. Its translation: CASSQPGPLAYEQYF.

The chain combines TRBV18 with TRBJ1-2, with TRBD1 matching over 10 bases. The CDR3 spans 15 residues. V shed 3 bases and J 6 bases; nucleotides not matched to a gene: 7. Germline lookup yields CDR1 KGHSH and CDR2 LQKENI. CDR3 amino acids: CASSPSTGGGDGYTF. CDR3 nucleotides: TGTGCCAGCTCACCCTCGACAGGGGGCGGGGATGGCTACACCTTC.